This T cell receptor beta chain was found in a study of blood T cell repertoires in COVID-19. Produced via immunoSEQ multiplex PCR; TCRdb's table is partial and in-frame only. The sample yields about 300,000 clones, around 84% seen once. The germline V gene encodes CDR1 SGHKS and CDR2 YYEKEE (reference sequence). The CDR3 covers 19 residues. Trimming at V came to 3 bases and at J to 4 bases, leaving 16 bases not matched to a gene. Sequenced input: PBMCs or T cells enriched from blood (not recorded which). This receptor was taken from a man aged 25-40 years who had recovered from COVID-19. The chain links TRBV5-5 to TRBJ2-1, with TRBD2 matching 10 bases. The CDR3 sequence: CASSSVVGAGTSVYNEQFF. Written as DNA, the CDR3 is TGTGCCAGCAGCTCAGTAGTGGGGGCCGGGACTAGCGTATACAATGAGCAGTTCTTC.